Shown below are 25 T cell receptor beta chains from a single sample sequenced in a study of control samples from healthy donors and cancer patients. Some clones are missing from TCRdb's copy, which holds only in-frame ones; the method was immunoSEQ multiplex PCR. This table holds under 100,000 clones, approximately 95% found once. The material sequenced was blood. The receptors stem from a woman between 25 and 40 years old in good health.

The chain employs TRBV27 and TRBJ2-7; no reliable D call. The CDR3 covers 14 residues. The V end lost 6 bases, the J end lost 0 bases, and 12 bases lay between the germline ends. Germline lookup yields CDR1 MNHEY and CDR2 SMNVEV (reference sequence). The CDR3 DNA is TGTGCCAGCAGGCGAATATTAGGCTCCTACGAGCAGTACTTC. It encodes CASRRILGSYEQYF.

The chain has TRBV7-2 and TRBJ2-5; no firm D call. Germline V lookup: CDR1 SGHTA, CDR2 FQGNSA. The V end was cut by 2 bases, the J end by 11 bases, with 12 bases between. This CDR3 contains 12 residues. CDR3 sequence reads: CASSLRYSEQYF. Written as DNA, the CDR3 is TGTGCCAGCAGCTTAAGATATTCGGAACAGTACTTC. The variable domain in full, completed from reference TRBV7-2 and TRBJ2-5, reads GAGVSQSPSNKVTEKGKDVELRCDPISGHTALYWYRQSLGQGLEFLIYFQGNSAPDKSGLPSDRFSAERTGGSVSTLTIQRTQQEDSAVYLCASSLRYSEQYFGPGTRLLVL.

In this sample, this clone turned up once. The genes are TRBV14 and TRBJ1-2, with a possible D match to TRBD1 (5 bases). The CDR3 is 14 amino acids. With 4 bases removed from V and 6 bases from J, the gap between germline ends came to 15 bases. Germline V CDR1 and CDR2: SGHDN, FVKESK. The CDR3: CASSPSGDGHGYTF. CDR3 coding DNA: TGTGCCAGCAGCCCAAGCGGGGACGGCCATGGCTACACCTTC.

This clone was counted between two and nine times. V and J are TRBV6-1 and TRBJ2-3; 11 bases map to TRBD2. Germline trimming cut 0 bases from V and 2 bases from J; bases unmatched to any gene: 1. Germline CDR1 reads MNHNS; CDR2 reads SASEGT. The CDR3 contains 16 residues. CDR3 DNA sequence: TGTGCCAGCAGTGAAGCTAGCGGGGGGGCCACAGATACGCAGTATTTT. Amino acid sequence: CASSEASGGATDTQYF.

This chain links TRBV5-1 with TRBJ1-1; D unresolved. Looked up from germline, CDR1 is SGHRS and CDR2 is YFSETQ. The V and J ends lost 0 bases and 1 base respectively, with 13 bases between them. CDR3 length: 16 residues. The CDR3 nucleotides are TGCGCCAGCAGCTTGGCGACCAGCCGCCAGAACACTGAAGCTTTCTTT. It is translated as CASSLATSRQNTEAFF.

V gene TRBV28 combines with J gene TRBJ2-5; D is unclear. The germline V gene encodes CDR1 MDHEN and CDR2 SYDVKM. The CDR3 has 15 residues. V dropped 6 bases and J dropped 5 bases, with 19 bases sitting between them. Here the CDR3 DNA reads TGTGCCAGCAGATCCACAGAGCGTCGTGGCGAGACCCAGTACTTC. Protein: CASRSTERRGETQYF.

The chain carries TRBV5-1 and TRBJ2-7; the match to TRBD1 covers 8 bases. In germline, CDR1 is SGHRS, CDR2 YFSETQ. The CDR3 contains 19 residues. J was trimmed by 4 bases and V by 2 bases; bases with no gene match: 20. DNA for the CDR3: TGCGCCAGCAGCTTTCAGGGGGCAAGGTACGGGACCCGTGCGTACGAGCAGTACTTC. This sequence encodes CASSFQGARYGTRAYEQYF. The variable domain in full, completed from reference TRBV5-1 and TRBJ2-7, reads KAGVTQTPRYLIKTRGQQVTLSCSPISGHRSVSWYQQTPGQGLQFLFEYFSETQRNKGNFPGRFSGRQFSNSRSEMNVSTLELGDSALYLCASSFQGARYGTRAYEQYFGPGTRLTVT.

The chain uses TRBV5-8 and TRBJ1-2; 7 bases are shared with TRBD1. Germline V CDR1 and CDR2: SGHTS, YDEGEE. CDR3 length: 15 residues. With V trimmed by 4 bases and J by 4 bases, 10 bases remained unmatched. CDR3: CASSNRDSRFYGYTF. DNA for the CDR3: TGTGCCAGCAGCAACCGGGACAGCCGATTCTATGGCTACACCTTC.

The chain is built from TRBV1 and TRBJ2-4; the table calls TRBD2, which could not be checked here. TRBV1 is annotated as a pseudogene. The CDR3 length is 18 residues. CDR3 nucleotide sequence: TGCACCAGCAGACATTCTAGCGGGAGGGGCTTGGCCAAAAACATTCAGTACTTC. The encoded protein is CTSRHSSGRGLAKNIQYF.

The chain carries TRBV4-1 and TRBJ2-1; 9 positions match TRBD1. After removal of 0 bases from V and 6 bases from J, the junction contained 6 bases not matched to a gene. Germline assignment: CDR1 MGHRA and CDR2 YSYEKL. The CDR3 has 16 amino acids. The CDR3 DNA sequence: TGCGCCAGCAGCCAAGATGAAAGGGGACAGGGCAATGAGCAGTTCTTC. It is translated as CASSQDERGQGNEQFF.

The rearrangement uses TRBV6-5 and TRBJ1-1; the D gene is possibly TRBD1 (5 bases). V was pared by 8 bases and J by 3 bases, with 13 bases between. This CDR3 contains 13 residues. Germline values: CDR1 MNHEY, CDR2 SVGAGI. The CDR3 here is CASGAPPHTEAFF. CDR3 in DNA: TGTGCCAGCGGGGCGCCCCCGCACACTGAAGCTTTCTTT.

This sequence joins TRBV7-2 and TRBJ2-7; unclear D gene. There are 13 residues in the CDR3. Trimming shortened V by 10 bases and J by 6 bases, and 19 bases separated the two germline ends. Germline CDR1 is SGHTA and CDR2 is FQGNSA. The CDR3 DNA follows: TGTGCCATACGTCTCATAAACGGCGGCGAGCAGTACTTC. Protein sequence: CAIRLINGGEQYF.

The rearrangement uses TRBV2 and TRBJ1-5, with no clear D. The germline V and J ends were trimmed by 1 base and 2 bases, with 3 bases remaining between them. This CDR3 contains 13 residues. Germline V CDR1 and CDR2: SNHLY, FYNNEI. In DNA, the CDR3 is TGTGCCAGCAGTGAAGAGGGCAATCAGCCCCAGCATTTT. Protein: CASSEEGNQPQHF. Drawing the rest from reference TRBV2 and TRBJ1-5, the complete variable domain is EPEVTQTPSHQVTQMGQEVILRCVPISNHLYFYWYRQILGQKVEFLVSFYNNEISEKSEIFDDQFSVERPDGSNFTLKIRSTKLEDSAMYFCASSEEGNQPQHFGDGTRLSIL.

This chain connects TRBV19 to TRBJ2-5, with TRBD1 identical over 9 bases. The CDR3 is 15 amino acids. J lost 5 bases, V lost 3 bases, and 7 bases had no gene match. The germline V gene has CDR1 LNHDA and CDR2 SQIVND (reference sequence). CDR3 coding DNA: TGTGCCAGTAGTATGGGACAGGGACATGTCGAGACCCAGTACTTC. Translated, it gives CASSMGQGHVETQYF.

This chain connects TRBV5-1 to TRBJ2-7, with D possibly called TRBD1 or TRBD2 (5 bases each). The CDR3 loop spans 12 amino acids. V lost 4 bases to trimming and J lost 7 bases, with 12 bases between them. Germline CDR1 is SGHRS and CDR2 is YFSETQ. In nucleotides, the CDR3 is TGCGCCAGCAGCCAGGGACCGAAGGAGCAGTACTTC. This translates into CASSQGPKEQYF.

The chain links TRBV6-5 to TRBJ2-7; 8 bases agree with TRBD1. The germline CDR1 and CDR2 sequences are MNHEY and SVGAGI. This CDR3 region has 13 residues. V was clipped by 8 bases and J by 4 bases; unmatched bases: 7. The CDR3 sequence is CASRRTGTYEQYF. The CDR3 bases are TGTGCCAGCCGCCGGACAGGGACTTACGAGCAGTACTTC.

Here the CDR3 reads CASSPATGMGYNEQFF. The CDR3 nucleotides read TGTGCCAGCAGCCCTGCGACAGGGATGGGCTACAATGAGCAGTTCTTC. J is TRBJ2-1 and V is TRBV7-9, with 7 bases lining up with TRBD1. Losses at the gene ends were 5 bases for V and 3 bases for J; bases not matched to a gene: 10. This CDR3 comprises 16 residues. Germline CDR1 reads SEHNR; CDR2 reads FQNEAQ (reference sequence). Filled out from reference TRBV7-9 and TRBJ2-1, the complete variable domain reads DTGVSQNPRHKITKRGQNVTFRCDPISEHNRLYWYRQTLGQGPEFLTYFQNEAQLEKSRLLSDRFSAERPKGSFSTLEIQRTEQGDSAMYLCASSPATGMGYNEQFFGPGTRLTVL.

The V call is TRBV5-8, the J call TRBJ2-2; unclear D gene. Between the trimmed V and J ends, which lost 1 base and 5 bases, there was a span of 6 bases. CDR1 and CDR2 (germline): SGHTS, YDEGEE. The CDR3 is 13 amino acids. The CDR3 reads CASSLWETGELFF. DNA of the CDR3: TGTGCCAGCAGCTTGTGGGAAACCGGGGAGCTGTTTTTT.

This chain uses TRBV19 with TRBJ2-3; a weak D match, TRBD1 (6 bases). Germline CDR1 LNHDA, CDR2 SQIVND (reference sequence). The CDR3 extends over 14 amino acids. Trimming cost V 5 bases and J 2 bases, with 11 bases left between them. CDR3 protein: CASSSGHPTDTQYF. CDR3 nucleotide sequence: TGTGCCAGTAGTTCGGGACATCCCACAGATACGCAGTATTTT.

This chain links TRBV19 with TRBJ1-2; D may be TRBD1 (5 bases). The CDR3 covers 14 residues. Germline values: CDR1 LNHDA, CDR2 SQIVND (reference sequence). V was trimmed by 4 bases and J by 4 bases, leaving 13 bases between them. CDR3 sequence reads: CASSSGAQAYGYTF. In DNA form, the CDR3 reads TGTGCCAGTAGTAGCGGTGCACAGGCCTATGGCTACACCTTC.

The chain uses TRBV7-9 and TRBJ1-1; tentative D call: TRBD1 (5 bases). In germline, CDR1 is SEHNR, CDR2 FQNEAQ (reference sequence). V dropped 7 bases and J dropped 3 bases, with 12 bases sitting between them. The CDR3 contains 13 residues. DNA of the CDR3: TGTGCCAGCACCCAGGGTTGGGACACTGAAGCTTTCTTT. This translates into CASTQGWDTEAFF. The complete variable domain, with remaining parts taken from reference TRBV7-9 and TRBJ1-1, reads DTGVSQNPRHKITKRGQNVTFRCDPISEHNRLYWYRQTLGQGPEFLTYFQNEAQLEKSRLLSDRFSAERPKGSFSTLEIQRTEQGDSAMYLCASTQGWDTEAFFGQGTRLTVV.

The chain uses TRBV5-8 and TRBJ1-1; unclear D gene. With 3 bases removed from V and 1 base from J, the gap between germline ends came to 10 bases. The CDR3 spans 14 residues. CDR1 and CDR2 (germline): SGHTS, YDEGEE. The chain's CDR3 is CASSSLVGNTEAFF. The CDR3 DNA reads TGTGCCAGCAGCTCGCTTGTGGGGAACACTGAAGCTTTCTTT.

This chain uses TRBV5-1 with TRBJ2-3, with D tentatively TRBD1 or TRBD2 (5 bases each). CDR3 length: 16 residues. Trimming removed 6 bases at V and 1 base at J, with 18 bases between. Germline values: CDR1 SGHRS, CDR2 YFSETQ. CDR3 amino acids: CASTTGDPYRTDTQYF. The CDR3 bases are TGCGCCAGCACTACCGGGGACCCCTATCGCACAGATACGCAGTATTTT.

The rearrangement links TRBV5-1 to TRBJ2-5; possibly TRBD1 or TRBD2 for D (6 bases each). The CDR3 has 14 residues. CDR1 is SGHRS and CDR2 is YFSETQ in the germline V gene. Between the trimmed V and J ends, which lost 3 bases and 9 bases, there was a span of 18 bases. The CDR3 DNA is TGCGCCAGCAGCTGGGGGGCAACGCATGGGCCCCAGTACTTC. Translated: CASSWGATHGPQYF.

This chain connects TRBV6-2 or TRBV6-3 to TRBJ2-3; 11 bases are a match to TRBD2. The CDR3 has 18 amino acids. Trimming at V came to 5 bases and at J to 4 bases, leaving 14 bases not matched to a gene. CDR1 and CDR2 (germline): MNHEY, SVGEGT. CDR3 protein: CASSTEGLAAILPDTQYF. In nucleotides, the CDR3 is TGTGCCAGCAGTACAGAGGGACTAGCGGCAATTCTTCCAGATACGCAGTATTTT.